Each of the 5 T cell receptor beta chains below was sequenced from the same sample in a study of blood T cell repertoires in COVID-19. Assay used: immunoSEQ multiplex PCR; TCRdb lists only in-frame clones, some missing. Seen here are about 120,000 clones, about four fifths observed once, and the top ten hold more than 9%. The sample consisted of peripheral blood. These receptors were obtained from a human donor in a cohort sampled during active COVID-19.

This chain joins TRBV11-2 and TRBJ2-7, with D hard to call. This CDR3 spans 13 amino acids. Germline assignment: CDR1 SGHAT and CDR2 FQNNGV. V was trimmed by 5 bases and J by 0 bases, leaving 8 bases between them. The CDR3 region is CASSVRGSYEQYF. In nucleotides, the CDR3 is TGTGCCAGCAGCGTCCGAGGCTCCTACGAGCAGTACTTC.

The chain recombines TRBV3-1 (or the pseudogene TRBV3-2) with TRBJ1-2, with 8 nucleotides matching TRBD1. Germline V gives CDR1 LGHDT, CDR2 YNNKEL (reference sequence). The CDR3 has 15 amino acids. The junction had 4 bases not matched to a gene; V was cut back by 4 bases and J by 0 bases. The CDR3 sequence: CASSPTGAPNYGYTF. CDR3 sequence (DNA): TGTGCCAGCAGCCCGACAGGGGCTCCTAACTATGGCTACACCTTC.

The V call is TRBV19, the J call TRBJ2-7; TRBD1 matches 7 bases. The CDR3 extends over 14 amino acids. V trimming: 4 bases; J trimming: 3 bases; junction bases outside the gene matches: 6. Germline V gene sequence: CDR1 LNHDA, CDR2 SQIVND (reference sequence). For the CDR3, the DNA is TGTGCCAGTAGTAACTCGGGACAGCACTACGAGCAGTACTTC. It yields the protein CASSNSGQHYEQYF.

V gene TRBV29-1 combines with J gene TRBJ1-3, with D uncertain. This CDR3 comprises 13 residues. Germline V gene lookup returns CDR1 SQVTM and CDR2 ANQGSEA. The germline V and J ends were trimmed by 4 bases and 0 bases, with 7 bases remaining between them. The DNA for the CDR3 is TGCAGCGTTGTATTGAGCTCTGGAAACACCATATATTTT. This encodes CSVVLSSGNTIYF.

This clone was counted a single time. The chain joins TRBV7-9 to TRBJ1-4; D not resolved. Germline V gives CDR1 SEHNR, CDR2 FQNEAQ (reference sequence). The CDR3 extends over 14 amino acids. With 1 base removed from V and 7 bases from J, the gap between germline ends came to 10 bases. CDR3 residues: CASSLGDNSEKLFF. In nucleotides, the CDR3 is TGTGCCAGCAGCTTAGGCGACAACAGTGAAAAACTGTTTTTT.